This passage covers 17 T cell receptor beta chains from one sample sequenced in a study of control samples from healthy donors and cancer patients. Assay: immunoSEQ multiplex PCR; the TCRdb copy retains only in-frame clones and omits some. Of roughly 90,000 clones listed, roughly 78% are singletons. Sequenced input: blood. The receptors were gathered from an older woman in good health.

The chain recombines TRBV19 with TRBJ1-2; D gene unclear. Germline assignment: CDR1 LNHDA and CDR2 SQIVND (reference sequence). The CDR3 is 13 amino acids. The germline V and J ends were trimmed by 3 bases and 4 bases, with 9 bases remaining between them. The CDR3, as DNA: TGTGCCAGTAGTATGACGAGGGCCTATGGCTACACCTTC. Protein: CASSMTRAYGYTF.

The chain joins TRBV20-1 to TRBJ2-7; the D gene is possibly TRBD2 (5 bases). Germline loops: CDR1 DFQATT, CDR2 SNEGSKA (reference sequence). The CDR3 runs 14 residues. Trimming removed 3 bases at V and 2 bases at J, with 14 bases between. The DNA for the CDR3 is TGCAGTGCTAGTCAGTGGGAGAGTCCCTACGAGCAGTACTTC. Translation: CSASQWESPYEQYF.

The chain is built from TRBV7-2 and TRBJ2-2; 7 nucleotides match TRBD2. V lost 4 bases to trimming and J lost 0 bases; unmatched junction nucleotides: 14. The CDR3 contains 19 residues. From germline, CDR1 is SGHTA and CDR2 FQGNSA. CDR3 in amino acids: CASSSPNWGGRANTGELFF. The DNA of the CDR3 is TGTGCCAGCAGCTCCCCGAACTGGGGGGGTCGGGCGAACACCGGGGAGCTGTTTTTT. Variable domain in full (rest from reference TRBV7-2 and TRBJ2-2): GAGVSQSPSNKVTEKGKDVELRCDPISGHTALYWYRQSLGQGLEFLIYFQGNSAPDKSGLPSDRFSAERTGGSVSTLTIQRTQQEDSAVYLCASSSPNWGGRANTGELFFGEGSRLTVL.

This chain links TRBV7-6 with TRBJ2-3, with TRBD1 identical over 7 bases. With 3 bases clipped from V and 2 bases from J, the junction kept 5 bases outside the gene matches. This CDR3 is built from 15 residues. Germline V gene data show CDR1 as SGHVS and CDR2 as FNYEAQ. The CDR3 is CASSLGQSYTDTQYF. In DNA, the CDR3 is TGTGCCAGCAGCTTGGGACAGAGCTACACAGATACGCAGTATTTT.

Comments on this clone: Different DNA sequences within this sample yield the same CDR3. This sequence joins TRBV6-2 or TRBV6-3 and TRBJ2-7; D uncertain. The CDR3 contains 12 residues. Germline V lookup: CDR1 MNHEY, CDR2 SVGEGT. Trimming took off 2 bases at V and 3 bases at J, with 5 bases between the two ends. The CDR3 nucleotides read TGTGCCAGCAGTTACGGGATCTACGAGCAGTACTTC. Protein product: CASSYGIYEQYF.

V gene TRBV5-5 combines with J gene TRBJ2-5, with D perhaps matching TRBD1 (6 bases). The germline V and J ends were trimmed by 3 bases and 1 base, with 10 bases remaining between them. The CDR3 sequence is 14 residues long. Germline loops: CDR1 SGHKS, CDR2 YYEKEE (reference sequence). In nucleotides, the CDR3 is TGTGCCAGCAGCTCCGGGACACCCCAAGAGACCCAGTACTTC. It translates to CASSSGTPQETQYF.

The chain is built from TRBV5-5 and TRBJ1-2, with D possibly matching TRBD1 (5 bases). CDR1 and CDR2 (germline): SGHKS, YYEKEE (reference sequence). Trimming cost V 0 bases and J 7 bases, with 10 bases left between them. The CDR3 is 13 residues long. The CDR3 DNA sequence: TGTGCCAGCAGCTTGGGGGGCCTGGGTGGCTACACCTTC. It translates to CASSLGGLGGYTF.

This chain uses TRBV3-1 (or the pseudogene TRBV3-2) with TRBJ1-6; D not certain. Germline V gene lookup returns CDR1 LGHDT and CDR2 YNNKEL (reference sequence). Trimming removed 0 bases at V and 9 bases at J, with 12 bases between. There are 15 residues in the CDR3. The CDR3 loop reads CASSQEVPARSPLHF. CDR3 sequence (DNA): TGTGCCAGCAGCCAAGAAGTCCCTGCCCGTTCACCCCTCCACTTT.

The chain carries TRBV4-1 and TRBJ2-7; possible D gene TRBD1, 6 bases. Germline V gene lookup returns CDR1 MGHRA and CDR2 YSYEKL. The CDR3 consists of 15 residues. V was trimmed by 0 bases and J by 0 bases, leaving 9 bases between them. The CDR3 sequence: CASSQDVGASYEQYF. The CDR3 bases are TGCGCCAGCAGCCAAGACGTGGGGGCCTCCTACGAGCAGTACTTC.

The V gene is TRBV20-1, the J gene TRBJ1-5, with D uncertain. From germline, CDR1 is DFQATT and CDR2 SNEGSKA (reference sequence). The CDR3 loop spans 14 amino acids. The ends were cut back, 3 bases at V and 0 bases at J, with 9 bases in the middle. CDR3 sequence (DNA): TGCAGTGCTAGTATAGTAGATAGCAATCAGCCCCAGCATTTT. It encodes CSASIVDSNQPQHF.

In this sample, this clone turned up once. The rearrangement links TRBV5-4 to TRBJ2-1; a weak D match, TRBD2 (5 bases). The germline V and J ends were trimmed by 2 bases and 3 bases, with 6 bases remaining between them. Germline lookup yields CDR1 SGHNT and CDR2 YYREEE (reference sequence). This CDR3 region has 13 residues. CDR3 in DNA: TGTGCCAGCAGCTTAGGACTCTACAATGAGCAGTTCTTC. This encodes CASSLGLYNEQFF. Complete variable domain (other parts from reference TRBV5-4 and TRBJ2-1): ETGVTQSPTHLIKTRGQQVTLRCSSQSGHNTVSWYQQALGQGPQFIFQYYREEENGRGNFPPRFSGLQFPNYSSELNVNALELDDSALYLCASSLGLYNEQFFGPGTRLTVL.

The V gene is TRBV28, the J gene TRBJ1-1; TRBD1 matches 7 bases. The CDR3 contains 15 residues. The germline V gene encodes CDR1 MDHEN and CDR2 SYDVKM. V trimming: 7 bases; J trimming: 6 bases; junction bases outside the gene matches: 14. CDR3 sequence reads: CASIQGGGGGSEAFF. For the CDR3, the DNA is TGTGCCAGCATCCAAGGAGGAGGGGGCGGTTCTGAAGCTTTCTTT.

The chain carries TRBV5-8 and TRBJ2-3, with 8 bases fitting TRBD2. The ends lost 0 bases at V and 6 bases at J; junction bases unmatched: 6. This CDR3 is built from 15 residues. Looked up from germline, CDR1 is SGHTS and CDR2 is YDEGEE. CDR3 sequence: CASSLGTSGPDTQYF. The CDR3 nucleotides are TGTGCCAGCAGCTTGGGTACTAGCGGCCCCGATACGCAGTATTTT.

This clone was picked up one time. The chain carries TRBV18 and TRBJ1-6, with 7 bases aligning to TRBD1. V lost 4 bases to trimming and J lost 4 bases; unmatched junction nucleotides: 13. Germline lookup yields CDR1 KGHSH and CDR2 LQKENI. The CDR3 loop spans 18 amino acids. The CDR3 DNA is TGTGCCAGCTCACGTGGGACAGACATCTACTTATATAATTCACCCCTCCACTTT. This translates into CASSRGTDIYLYNSPLHF.

The sample holds one count of this clone. The chain employs TRBV7-2 and TRBJ2-3; TRBD2 aligns across 8 bases. V shed 1 base and J 3 bases; nucleotides not matched to a gene: 6. Per germline, CDR1 SGHTA and CDR2 FQGNSA. The CDR3 sequence is 16 residues long. The CDR3 is CASSLGTSGLTDTQYF. In nucleotides, the CDR3 is TGTGCCAGCAGCTTAGGAACTAGCGGTTTAACAGATACGCAGTATTTT.

CDR3 loop: CASSFDASDTQYF. The CDR3, as DNA: TGTGCCAGCAGTTTTGATGCCTCAGATACGCAGTATTTT. V and J are TRBV12-3 or TRBV12-4 and TRBJ2-3; no reliable D call. The CDR3 is 13 residues long. Between the trimmed V and J ends, which lost 3 bases and 4 bases, there was a span of 8 bases.

V and J are TRBV18 and TRBJ2-7; 12 bases align to TRBD2. With 5 bases clipped from V and 6 bases from J, the junction kept 8 bases outside the gene matches. Per germline, CDR1 KGHSH and CDR2 LQKENI. This CDR3 region has 15 residues. The CDR3 nucleotides are TGTGCCAGCTCATCCTCTAGCGGGGGGGCCTCCGAGCAGTACTTC. Translating it yields CASSSSSGGASEQYF.